The rows below give T cell receptor beta chains drawn from one sample of a study of blood T cell repertoires in COVID-19. Produced via immunoSEQ multiplex PCR; TCRdb's table is partial and in-frame only. The sample consists of around 150,000 clones, around 83% of them appearing once. The specimen sequenced was peripheral blood. These receptors were taken from a man aged 30 to 45 with COVID-19, enrolled during active disease. The CDR3 runs from the conserved cysteine through the conserved F or W. The D gene is left open where the match is weak. Clone size is shown for a subset of rows, as once, few, many or a class of expanded clone.

J,size,D,V,CDR3,DNA
TRBJ2-7,once,TRBD1,TRBV28,CASSFSRDRGDEQYF,TGTGCCAGCAGTTTCTCCCGGGACAGGGGGGACGAGCAGTACTTC
TRBJ2-7,-,TRBD2,TRBV25-1,CASSERGGRVYEQYF,TGTGCCAGCAGTGAACGTGGCGGGAGAGTCTACGAGCAGTACTTC
TRBJ2-1,-,-,TRBV24-1,CATSREGAVGEQFF,TGTGCCACCAGCCGGGAGGGGGCAGTGGGTGAGCAGTTCTTC
TRBJ2-7,-,TRBD2,TRBV6-5,CASSYNLAGTSHEQYF,TGTGCCAGCAGTTACAATTTAGCGGGGACTAGCCACGAGCAGTACTTC
TRBJ2-1,-,-,TRBV29-1,CSSPGVRRNEQFF,TGCAGCTCCCCGGGGGTCCGTAGGAATGAGCAGTTCTTC
TRBJ1-2,-,TRBD1,TRBV5-4,CATHPPTGDYGYTF,TGTGCCACCCACCCCCCGACAGGGGACTATGGCTACACCTTC
TRBJ1-4,-,TRBD1,TRBV4-1,CASSRQGMDEKLFF,TGCGCCAGCAGCAGACAGGGAATGGATGAAAAACTGTTTTTT
TRBJ2-4,once,-,TRBV27,CASSFREQDIQYF,TGTGCCAGCAGTTTCAGGGAACAGGACATTCAGTACTTC
TRBJ1-2,once,TRBD1,TRBV7-9,CASSFAGQEANYGYTF,TGTGCCAGCAGCTTCGCAGGACAGGAAGCTAACTATGGCTACACCTTC
TRBJ1-3,-,-,TRBV7-2,CASSLARSGNTIYF,TGTGCCAGCAGCTTAGCCAGGTCTGGAAACACCATATATTTT
TRBJ1-4,-,-,TRBV19,CASSPSGETPTNEKLFF,TGTGCCAGTAGTCCATCGGGGGAGACTCCAACTAATGAAAAACTGTTTTTT
TRBJ1-5,-,-,TRBV2,CASSELGGRQPQHF,TGTGCCAGCAGTGAATTGGGGGGTAGACAGCCCCAGCATTTT
TRBJ2-7,-,TRBD2,TRBV11-2,CASSLVGSGSYEQYF,TGTGCCAGCAGCTTAGTAGGTAGCGGGAGCTACGAGCAGTACTTC
TRBJ1-2,-,-,TRBV6-6,CASSPGVKYGYTF,TGTGCCAGCAGTCCGGGGGTAAAGTATGGCTACACCTTC
TRBJ2-2,-,-,TRBV12-3/TRBV12-4,CASSLFRVGELFF,TGTGCCAGCAGTTTATTTCGGGTCGGGGAGCTGTTTTTT
TRBJ2-7,-,TRBD1,TRBV7-3,CASSLTTGAYEQYF,TGTGCCAGCAGCTTAACGACAGGGGCCTACGAGCAGTACTTC
TRBJ1-1,once,-,TRBV5-5,CASSANRDTGNTEAFF,TGTGCCAGCAGCGCGAACCGGGACACGGGGAACACTGAAGCTTTCTTT
TRBJ2-2,-,TRBD1,TRBV5-8,CASSPRDRGVGELFF,TGTGCCAGCAGCCCCCGGGACAGGGGAGTCGGGGAGCTGTTTTTT
TRBJ2-6,few,-,TRBV6-4,CASSDSTTGANVLTF,TGTGCCAGCAGTGACTCGACAACTGGGGCCAACGTCCTGACTTTC
TRBJ1-1,-,TRBD1,TRBV3-1/TRBV3-2,CASSQVDTGARTEAFF,TGTGCCAGCAGCCAAGTCGATACAGGGGCAAGAACTGAAGCTTTCTTT
TRBJ1-1,once,TRBD1,TRBV12-5,CASGLGGQGSTEAFF,TGTGCTAGTGGTTTGGGCGGACAGGGTTCGACTGAAGCTTTCTTT
TRBJ2-2,-,-,TRBV3-1/TRBV3-2,CASSQNPRGGELFF,TGTGCCAGCAGCCAGAATCCCCGCGGCGGGGAGCTGTTTTTT
TRBJ1-1,-,-,TRBV10-3,CAISGSSRGNTEAFF,TGTGCCATCAGCGGGTCAAGCAGGGGGAACACTGAAGCTTTCTTT
TRBJ2-7,-,-,TRBV6-5,CASSSPPDRTKEQYF,TGTGCCAGCAGTTCACCCCCAGACAGAACGAAAGAGCAGTACTTC
TRBJ2-2,once,-,TRBV2,CASSILATGELFF,TGTGCCAGCAGTATTCTAGCTACCGGGGAGCTGTTTTTT
TRBJ2-7,-,-,TRBV11-2,CASSPSSGFLEQYF,TGTGCCAGCAGCCCCAGTTCGGGTTTCCTCGAGCAGTACTTC
TRBJ2-7,-,-,TRBV7-6,CASSFAEYEQYF,TGTGCCAGCAGCTTTGCGGAGTACGAGCAGTACTTC
TRBJ2-7,-,TRBD2,TRBV7-2,CASSFGTGGTEQYF,TGTGCCAGCAGCTTTGGAACGGGGGGAACCGAGCAGTACTTC
TRBJ1-2,-,TRBD1,TRBV28,CASRTGTGVSGYTF,TGTGCCAGCAGAACCGGGACAGGGGTTAGTGGCTACACCTTC
TRBJ1-1,-,-,TRBV5-1,CASALRGEATEAFF,TGCGCCAGCGCGCTCAGGGGAGAGGCCACTGAAGCTTTCTTT
TRBJ1-1,-,TRBD1,TRBV5-4,CASSPRPGQENTEAFF,TGTGCCAGCAGCCCCCGTCCGGGACAGGAAAACACTGAAGCTTTCTTT
TRBJ2-1,once,TRBD1,TRBV10-3,CAISEKGQGASNEQFF,TGTGCCATCAGTGAAAAGGGACAGGGGGCAAGCAATGAGCAGTTCTTC
TRBJ2-3,-,-,TRBV28,CASRKGSTDTQYF,TGTGCCAGCAGGAAGGGGAGCACAGATACGCAGTATTTT
TRBJ2-7,-,TRBD1,TRBV24-1,CATSDPQGTAVQYF,TGTGCCACCAGTGACCCACAGGGGACGGCGGTGCAGTACTTC
TRBJ2-2,-,TRBD2,TRBV4-1,CASSRGSGRNTGELFF,TGCGCCAGCAGCCGAGGGAGCGGGAGGAACACCGGGGAGCTGTTTTTT
TRBJ1-2,-,-,TRBV5-1,CASSLLASVNGYTF,TGCGCCAGCAGCTTGTTAGCGTCGGTGAATGGCTACACCTTC
TRBJ1-1,few,-,TRBV5-4,CASSLKALGNTEAFF,TGTGCCAGCAGCTTGAAAGCCCTCGGGAACACTGAAGCTTTCTTT
TRBJ2-3,once,-,TRBV19,CASSGGGLDTQYF,TGTGCCAGTAGCGGAGGAGGTTTAGATACGCAGTATTTT
TRBJ2-2,-,-,TRBV27,CASITLEGGWTGELFF,TGTGCCAGCATAACACTGGAGGGGGGGTGGACCGGGGAGCTGTTTTTT
TRBJ2-1,-,-,TRBV6-1,CASIEYSYNEQFF,TGTGCCAGCATTGAATACAGCTACAATGAGCAGTTCTTC
TRBJ2-7,once,-,TRBV13,CASRDTGSYEQYF,TGTGCCAGCCGGGACACGGGGTCCTACGAGCAGTACTTC
TRBJ2-7,-,TRBD2,TRBV2,CATGREVGEQYF,TGTGCCACCGGACGGGAGGTTGGCGAGCAGTACTTC